This T cell receptor beta chain is from a study of blood T cell repertoires in COVID-19. Overall study context: The United States, Italy and Spain supplied acute and convalescent COVID-19 samples.

Repertoires were generated with immunoSEQ multiplex PCR, while TCRdb's copy carries only in-frame clones and drops some. The table lists roughly 140,000 clones, 88% of them singletons. With 0 bases removed from V and 2 bases from J, the gap between germline ends came to 10 bases. This CDR3 is 15 amino acids long. The V gene's germline CDR1 is SGDLS and CDR2 YYNGEE. The rearrangement uses TRBV9 and TRBJ2-3; D call uncertain. This clonotype was sampled from a man in his forties or fifties with active or convalescent COVID-19. Sequencing was carried out using peripheral blood. CDR3 loop: CASSVVAHYTDTQYF. Here the CDR3 DNA reads TGTGCCAGCAGCGTAGTGGCTCACTACACAGATACGCAGTATTTT.